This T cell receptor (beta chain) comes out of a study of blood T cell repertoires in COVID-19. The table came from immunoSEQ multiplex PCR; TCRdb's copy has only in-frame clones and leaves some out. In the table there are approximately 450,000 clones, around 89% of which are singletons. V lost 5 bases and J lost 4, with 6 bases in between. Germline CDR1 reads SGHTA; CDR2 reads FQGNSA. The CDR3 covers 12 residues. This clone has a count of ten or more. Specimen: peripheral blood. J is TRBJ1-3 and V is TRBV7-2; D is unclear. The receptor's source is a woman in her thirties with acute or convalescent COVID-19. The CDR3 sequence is CASSPGGNTIYF. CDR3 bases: TGTGCCAGCAGCCCCGGGGGAAACACCATATATTTT. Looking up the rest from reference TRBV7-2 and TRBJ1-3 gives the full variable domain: GAGVSQSPSNKVTEKGKDVELRCDPISGHTALYWYRQSLGQGLEFLIYFQGNSAPDKSGLPSDRFSAERTGGSVSTLTIQRTQQEDSAVYLCASSPGGNTIYFGEGSWLTVV.